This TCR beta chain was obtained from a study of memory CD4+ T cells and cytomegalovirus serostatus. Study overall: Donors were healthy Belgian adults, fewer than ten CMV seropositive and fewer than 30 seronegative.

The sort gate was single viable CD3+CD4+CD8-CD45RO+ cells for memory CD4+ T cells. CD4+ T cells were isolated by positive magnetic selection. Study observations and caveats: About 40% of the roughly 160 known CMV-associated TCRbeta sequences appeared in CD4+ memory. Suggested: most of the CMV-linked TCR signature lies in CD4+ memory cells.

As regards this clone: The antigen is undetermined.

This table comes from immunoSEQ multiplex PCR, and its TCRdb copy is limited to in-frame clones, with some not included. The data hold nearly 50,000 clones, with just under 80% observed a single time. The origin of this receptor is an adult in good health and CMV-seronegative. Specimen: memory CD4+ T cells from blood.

The CDR3 region has the DNA TGCGCCAGCAGGTTCGAAGTAAATCCCCTCTCACCCCTCCACTTT. Amino acids: CASRFEVNPLSPLHF. J is TRBJ1-6 and V is TRBV5-1; no definite D call. CDR1 is SGHRS, CDR2 YFSETQ, per germline. Trimming removed 5 bases from V and 10 bases from J, with 19 bases in between. The CDR3 totals 15 residues. The full variable domain, its missing parts supplied by reference TRBV5-1 and TRBJ1-6, is KAGVTQTPRYLIKTRGQQVTLSCSPISGHRSVSWYQQTPGQGLQFLFEYFSETQRNKGNFPGRFSGRQFSNSRSEMNVSTLELGDSALYLCASRFEVNPLSPLHFGNGTRLTVT.